This TCR beta chain was captured by sequencing in a study of resident and recirculating memory T cells in vitiligo. Overall study context: Each patient gave two lesional and two nonlesional epidermal shave biopsies, plus PBMCs. Overall study findings and caveats: Clonality differed among vitiligo lesions, with no unique dominant clone. Sequences differed between biopsy sites and patients, suggesting private specificity.

Of note for this clone: Antigen unknown.

The J segment lost 1 base and the V segment lost 7 bases, leaving 6 bases of the junction unmatched. The CDR3 sequence is 15 residues long. The germline V gene encodes CDR1 LNHDA and CDR2 SQIVND (reference sequence). No change in lesions over the prior 6 months defined stable disease. Assay used: immunoSEQ multiplex PCR; TCRdb lists only in-frame clones, some missing. The table lists about 42,000 clones, around 90% of them singletons. The chain is built from TRBV19 and TRBJ2-2, with TRBD2 identical over 7 bases. This receptor was identified in a male donor with vitiligo. The sequencing input was blood. For the CDR3, the DNA is TGTGCCAGTAAAGTGGCTAGCGGGAACACCGGGGAGCTGTTTTTT. Translation: CASKVASGNTGELFF. Full variable domain (missing parts from reference TRBV19 and TRBJ2-2): DGGITQSPKYLFRKEGQNVTLSCEQNLNHDAMYWYRQDPGQGLRLIYYSQIVNDFQKGDIAEGYSVSREKKESFPLTVTSAQKNPTAFYLCASKVASGNTGELFFGEGSRLTVL.